Listed below are T cell receptor beta chains from one sample, sequenced in a study of cytomegalovirus exposure and HLA in healthy donors. Profiled with immunoSEQ multiplex PCR; TCRdb holds only in-frame clones, not every one. The table includes approximately 170,000 clones, 60% to 85% detected once. Sample: PBMCs. The receptors derive from a male donor in good health and CMV-seropositive. Both conserved end residues are part of each CDR3. A D gene is named only where the DNA matches it firmly. Clone sizes are given selectively: once, few, many, or a class where the clone is expanded.

clone_size d_call j_call v_call cdr3_nt cdr3_aa
few TRBD1 TRBJ2-3 TRBV6-4 TGTGCCAGCAGTGGGACAGGGGGCACAGATACGCAGTATTTT CASSGTGGTDTQYF
- TRBD1 TRBJ2-5 TRBV15 TGTGCCACCAGCAGCGGACAGGAGGTGACCCAGTACTTC CATSSGQEVTQYF
- - TRBJ1-4 TRBV19 TGTGCCAGTAGCCCGTTCGGGGAAAAACTGTTTTTT CASSPFGEKLFF
once - TRBJ2-2 TRBV5-1 TGCGCCAGCAGGAAGACAGGGAACACCGGGGAGCTGTTTTTT CASRKTGNTGELFF
- - TRBJ1-5 TRBV19 TGTGCCAGTAATAACTCCCCCTCTAATCAGCCCCAGCATTTT CASNNSPSNQPQHF
- - TRBJ1-1 TRBV2 TGTGCCAGCAGTTTAGGTAGGGGAGGAGATGAAGCTTTCTTT CASSLGRGGDEAFF
- - TRBJ1-6 TRBV5-4 TGTGCCAGCAGCGTTGAGCAGGGCAGATCACCCCTCCACTTT CASSVEQGRSPLHF
once TRBD1 TRBJ2-5 TRBV6-1 TGTGCCAGCAGGGAACTCGGACAGGGGGATCAAGAGACCCAGTACTTC CASRELGQGDQETQYF
- - TRBJ2-7 TRBV6-1 TGTGCCAGCAGTGAAGGATTGGGGCTCAGGGCCTACGAGCAGTACTTC CASSEGLGLRAYEQYF
- - TRBJ1-1 TRBV10-2 TGCGCCAGCAGTGCAGGACAGCCCGGCCCTGAAGCTTTCTTT CASSAGQPGPEAFF
- - TRBJ1-2 TRBV13 TGTGCCAGCAGCTTAGGGACAGCGACTAACTATGGCTACACCTTC CASSLGTATNYGYTF
- TRBD1 TRBJ2-7 TRBV27 TGTGCCAGCAGTCATCCGGGACAGGGGGCCCACGAGCAGTACTTC CASSHPGQGAHEQYF
- TRBD2 TRBJ2-5 TRBV7-2 TGTGCCAGCAGCCGACTAGCACGAGAGACCCAGTACTTC CASSRLARETQYF
- - TRBJ2-7 TRBV19 TGTGCCAGTAGTATCACAGGGATCGAGCAGTACTTC CASSITGIEQYF
- TRBD2 TRBJ2-1 TRBV11-2 TGTGCCAGCAGCTTAGTAAGAGCGGGGGGCTTCTCCTACAATGAGCAGTTCTTC CASSLVRAGGFSYNEQFF
- TRBD2 TRBJ2-5 TRBV4-3 TGCGCCAGCAGCCATGGGCTAGCGGGGGGCCAAGAGACCCAGTACTTC CASSHGLAGGQETQYF
few - TRBJ1-1 TRBV7-9 TGTGCCAGCAGCCCCGAGTTGCTGAACACTGAAGCTTTCTTT CASSPELLNTEAFF
- - TRBJ2-7 TRBV7-2 TGTGCCAGCAGCCCCCGAGGGGGGGCGGCTTACGAGCAGTACTTC CASSPRGGAAYEQYF
- - TRBJ2-7 TRBV15 TGTGCCACCAGCAGAGTGCAGGGGCACTCGGGCGAGCAGTACTTC CATSRVQGHSGEQYF
- - TRBJ1-6 TRBV30 TGTGCCTACACGACAGTTTCCCTTAATTCACCCCTCCACTTT CAYTTVSLNSPLHF
- - TRBJ2-6 TRBV18 TGTGCCAGCTCACGCCCGGATCAGGTGGACTCCTCTGGGGCCAACGTCCTGACTTTC CASSRPDQVDSSGANVLTF
once - TRBJ2-6 TRBV6-1 TGTGCCAGCATTCCACAGGCCTCTGGGGCCAACGTCCTGACTTTC CASIPQASGANVLTF
- - TRBJ1-3 TRBV10-3 TGTGCCATCAGTGAGTCTTTGTTGGGCGGAAACACCATATATTTT CAISESLLGGNTIYF
- TRBD1 TRBJ1-1 TRBV7-2 TGTGCCAGCAGCTCGCGGACAGGGAGCATGAACACTGAAGCTTTCTTT CASSSRTGSMNTEAFF
- - TRBJ1-1 TRBV4-1 TGCGCCAGCAGCCAGGTAGTAAGGGGGAACACTGAAGCTTTCTTT CASSQVVRGNTEAFF
- TRBD1 TRBJ1-2 TRBV7-9 TGTGCCAGCAGCCTGGGACAGGGTCTTAACTATGGCTACACCTTC CASSLGQGLNYGYTF
- - TRBJ2-3 TRBV5-4 TGTGCCAGCAGCTCTCCGGCGGCGGGGGATACGCAGTATTTT CASSSPAAGDTQYF
- - TRBJ1-1 TRBV30 TGTGCCTGGAGTTTGGCCCCTGAAGCTTTCTTT CAWSLAPEAFF
- - TRBJ1-1 TRBV19 TGTGCCAGTAGTATTTCCTTCGGGCAGGGGAACACTGAAGCTTTCTTT CASSISFGQGNTEAFF
- - TRBJ2-2 TRBV6-5 TGTGCCAGCAGTTACTCGAGGTCCGGGGAGCTGTTTTTT CASSYSRSGELFF
- - TRBJ2-7 TRBV4-1 TGCGCCAGCAGCCAGCGGGACTCAGGCTACGAGCAGTACTTC CASSQRDSGYEQYF
- TRBD2 TRBJ2-3 TRBV19 TGTGCCAGTAGTCCAGGACTAGCCCGCAGCACAGATACGCAGTATTTT CASSPGLARSTDTQYF
- - TRBJ2-7 TRBV19 TGTGCCAGTAGTATTGTTCAGGGGTCAGAGCAGTACTTC CASSIVQGSEQYF
once TRBD1 TRBJ1-2 TRBV6-1 TGTGCCAGCAGTGAAAGGACAGGGGCCTCCTATGGCTACACCTTC CASSERTGASYGYTF
- TRBD2 TRBJ2-5 TRBV14 TGTGCCAGCAGCCCTACAAGGGGCGGGGGAGAGACCCAGTACTTC CASSPTRGGGETQYF
- TRBD1 TRBJ2-7 TRBV11-2 TGTGCCAGCAGCTTACAGGGGGCGCGAGACGAGCAGTACTTC CASSLQGARDEQYF
- TRBD2 TRBJ2-7 TRBV18 TGTGCCAGCTCACCAGGTCTAGCGGGGGCCTACGAGCAGTACTTC CASSPGLAGAYEQYF
- - TRBJ1-5 TRBV23-1 TGCGCCAGCAGTCACCTTAGACAGGAGAATCAGCCCCAGCATTTT CASSHLRQENQPQHF
- - TRBJ1-1 TRBV14 TGTGCCAGCAGCCAAGAGCCCCTGGGGGCCATGAACACTGAAGCTTTCTTT CASSQEPLGAMNTEAFF
- - TRBJ2-7 TRBV7-8 TGTGCCAGCAGCTCTGTGGCGGGACGGTCCTACGAGCAGTACTTC CASSSVAGRSYEQYF
- TRBD1 TRBJ2-7 TRBV19 TGTGCCAGTAGTATAGGGACAGGGGACCACGAGCAGTACTTC CASSIGTGDHEQYF
- - TRBJ2-1 TRBV29-1 TGCAGCGTTGTACTAGTTAGAGATAATGAGCAGTTCTTC CSVVLVRDNEQFF
- TRBD1 TRBJ1-2 TRBV6-1 TGTGCCAGCGGACAGGCCGGTCGGTATCTTTATGGCTACACCTTC CASGQAGRYLYGYTF
- - TRBJ1-1 TRBV7-2 TGTGCCAGCAGCCGCGATTGGGGGGGCACTGAAGCTTTCTTT CASSRDWGGTEAFF
- - TRBJ1-5 TRBV4-1 TGCGCCAGCAGCGGCGAGGGTGAGAATCAGCCCCAGCATTTT CASSGEGENQPQHF
- - TRBJ2-3 TRBV13 TGTGCCAGCAGCTTTACTGTTCAGGGAAGGACAGATACGCAGTATTTT CASSFTVQGRTDTQYF
few TRBD1 TRBJ2-2 TRBV7-3 TGTGCCAGCAGCCTAAACCCGACAGGGGGGGTCACCGGGGAGCTGTTTTTT CASSLNPTGGVTGELFF
- - TRBJ2-7 TRBV27 TGTGCCAGCACTTACTACGAGCAGTACTTC CASTYYEQYF
few - TRBJ1-4 TRBV7-6 TGTGCCAGCAGCTCCTCGGGGGTTTTGTCTGGACTGTTTTTT CASSSSGVLSGLFF
- TRBD2 TRBJ2-7 TRBV19 TGTGCCAGTAGTACCTACCTAGCGGGGGGCACCTACGAGCAGTACTTC CASSTYLAGGTYEQYF
- - TRBJ1-3 TRBV6-6 TGTGCCAGCAGTTCCGAACGAGCCTCTAACACCATATATTTT CASSSERASNTIYF
- - TRBJ2-5 TRBV7-6 TGTGCCAGCAGCTTAGACAGGATCCAAGAGACCCAGTACTTC CASSLDRIQETQYF
few - TRBJ1-1 TRBV4-3 TGCGCCAGCAGCCAAGATCGACAGCTTCAAGCTTTCTTT CASSQDRQLQAFF
once TRBD2 TRBJ2-7 TRBV12-5 TGTGCTAGTGGTTTGGTACCCGCGCGACTAGCGGGGCCCATGTCTGCAACCTACGAGCAGTACTTC CASGLVPARLAGPMSATYEQYF
- - TRBJ1-1 TRBV10-2 TGCGCCAGCAGTGTTGGGGGTCGGACCACTAGCAAAGCTTTCTTT CASSVGGRTTSKAFF